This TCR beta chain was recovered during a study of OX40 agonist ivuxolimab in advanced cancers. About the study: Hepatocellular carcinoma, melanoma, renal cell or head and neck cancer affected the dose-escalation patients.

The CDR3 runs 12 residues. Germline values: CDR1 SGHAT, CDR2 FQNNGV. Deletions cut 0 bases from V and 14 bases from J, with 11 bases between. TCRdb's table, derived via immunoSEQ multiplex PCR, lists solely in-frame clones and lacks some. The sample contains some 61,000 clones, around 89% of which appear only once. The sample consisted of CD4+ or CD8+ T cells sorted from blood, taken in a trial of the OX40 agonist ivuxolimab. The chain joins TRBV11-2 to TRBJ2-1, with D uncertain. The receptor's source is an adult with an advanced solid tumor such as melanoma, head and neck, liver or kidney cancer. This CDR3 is CASSLDRTEEFF. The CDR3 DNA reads TGTGCCAGCAGCTTAGATAGGACCGAGGAGTTCTTC.